The 25 T cell receptor beta chains reported below all come from one sample, sequenced in a study of vaccination effects on CD4 cells after COVID-19. Their target antigens are unknown. Profiled with immunoSEQ multiplex PCR; TCRdb holds only in-frame clones, not every one. Of 50,000 or so clones in the sample, about 76% were seen once. Isolation of CD4+ T cells took place after 10 days of culture. PCR showed that the person got SARS-CoV-2 infection at some point between March and December 2020. Participants got two doses of BNT162b2 or mRNA-1273 vaccine. The sequencing used CD4+ T cells from PBMCs cultured without peptide, collected after COVID-19 vaccination. All receptors come from a human donor who had a prior SARS-CoV-2 infection.

The CDR3 loop reads CASRPGQGNYGYTF. DNA of the CDR3: TGTGCCAGCAGGCCGGGACAGGGGAACTATGGCTACACCTTC. The rearrangement links TRBV6-5 to TRBJ1-2, with 10 bases lining up with TRBD1. The CDR3 sequence is 14 residues long. V lost 6 bases and J lost 2; bases outside the gene matches: 3. CDR1 MNHEY and CDR2 SVGAGI come from the germline V gene.

This chain uses TRBV5-1 with TRBJ2-3, with D possibly matching TRBD2 (6 bases). V gave up 1 base and J gave up 0 bases, with 12 bases separating them. In germline, CDR1 is SGHRS, CDR2 YFSETQ. The CDR3 totals 16 residues. The DNA of the CDR3 is TGCGCCAGCAGCTTGTATGGCGGGACTAGCACAGATACGCAGTATTTT. This gives the protein CASSLYGGTSTDTQYF. Full variable domain (remainder filled in from reference TRBV5-1 and TRBJ2-3): KAGVTQTPRYLIKTRGQQVTLSCSPISGHRSVSWYQQTPGQGLQFLFEYFSETQRNKGNFPGRFSGRQFSNSRSEMNVSTLELGDSALYLCASSLYGGTSTDTQYFGPGTRLTVL.

J is TRBJ1-5 and V is TRBV24-1; a weak D match, TRBD1 (5 bases). Trimming stripped 9 bases from V and 5 bases from J, with 13 bases between. The CDR3 totals 13 residues. CDR1 KGHDR and CDR2 SFDVKD come from the germline V gene. The CDR3 reads CATGAGTDQPQHF. In DNA, the CDR3 is TGTGCCACCGGCGCCGGGACCGATCAGCCCCAGCATTTT.

V is TRBV6-2 or TRBV6-3 and J is TRBJ2-5, with 9 bases identical to TRBD2. This CDR3 is 15 amino acids long. Trimming cost V 6 bases and J 5 bases; bases outside gene matches: 10. Germline V lookup: CDR1 MNHEY, CDR2 SVGEGT. The CDR3 sequence: CASSSSGILWETQYF. CDR3 bases: TGTGCCAGCAGCTCTAGCGGGATCCTCTGGGAGACCCAGTACTTC.

The rearrangement uses TRBV6-1 and TRBJ1-5; D gene ambiguous. Trimming stripped 2 bases from V and 0 bases from J, with 11 bases between. In germline, CDR1 is MNHNS, CDR2 SASEGT. This CDR3 spans 16 amino acids. This CDR3 reads CASSEFDWYSNQPQHF. The CDR3 DNA sequence: TGTGCCAGCAGTGAATTTGACTGGTATAGCAATCAGCCCCAGCATTTT.

This clone turned up a few times. V usage is TRBV7-8 and J usage is TRBJ1-2, with D possibly TRBD1 on 5 matching bases. Between the trimmed V and J ends, which lost 1 base and 3 bases, there was a span of 6 bases. Looked up from germline, CDR1 is SGHVS and CDR2 is FQNEAQ. The CDR3 runs 13 residues. This chain's CDR3 is CASSLGQYYGYTF. The CDR3 DNA follows: TGTGCCAGCAGCTTAGGACAGTACTATGGCTACACCTTC.

This rearrangement joins TRBV11-1 to TRBJ2-7, with D possibly being TRBD2 (5 bases). Germline CDR1 reads SGHAT; CDR2 reads FQDESV (reference sequence). Trimming cost V 0 bases and J 0 bases, with 6 bases left between them. The CDR3 has 14 residues. CDR3 loop: CASSLAGNSYEQYF. In DNA form, the CDR3 reads TGTGCCAGCAGCTTAGCCGGGAACTCCTACGAGCAGTACTTC. The whole variable domain, filled in from reference TRBV11-1 and TRBJ2-7, reads EAEVAQSPRYKITEKSQAVAFWCDPISGHATLYWYRQILGQGPELLVQFQDESVVDDSQLPKDRFSAERLKGVDSTLKIQPAELGDSAMYLCASSLAGNSYEQYFGPGTRLTVT.

V is TRBV3-1 (or the pseudogene TRBV3-2) and J is TRBJ2-7; weak D call: TRBD1 (5 bases). Germline V lookup: CDR1 LGHDT, CDR2 YNNKEL (reference sequence). V dropped 1 base and J dropped 4 bases, with 17 bases sitting between them. CDR3 length equals 16 residues. Written as DNA, the CDR3 is TGTGCCAGCAGCCAAGTTGCATGGGGCAGTATGTACGAGCAGTACTTC. Protein: CASSQVAWGSMYEQYF.

This rearrangement joins TRBV3-1 (or the pseudogene TRBV3-2) to TRBJ1-1, with TRBD1 identical over 7 bases. The V segment lost 1 base and the J segment 11 bases; nucleotides outside the gene matches: 7. Germline V gives CDR1 LGHDT, CDR2 YNNKEL (reference sequence). The CDR3 covers 13 residues. CDR3 in amino acids: CASSQGQGVLAFF. CDR3 nucleotide sequence: TGTGCCAGCAGCCAAGGGCAGGGGGTATTGGCTTTCTTT.

This clone was detected once. Germline is not matched at one junction end, which may reflect a read error. The J gene is TRBJ2-7, the V gene TRBV5-5; D could derive from TRBD1 or TRBD2 (5 bases each). CDR3 length: 10 amino acids. CDR1 is SGHKS and CDR2 is YYEKEE in the germline V gene (reference sequence). The CDR3 here is CASSGTVTVF. The CDR3 DNA sequence: TGTGCCAGCAGCGGGACCGTTACCGTCTTC.

The chain combines TRBV27 with TRBJ2-1, with 14 bases lining up with TRBD2. CDR1 is MNHEY, CDR2 SMNVEV, per germline (reference sequence). V trimming: 3 bases; J trimming: 10 bases; junction bases outside the gene matches: 23. This CDR3 comprises 21 residues. This CDR3 reads CASSFTPLRDVGTSGSGEQFF. Written as DNA, the CDR3 is TGTGCCAGCAGTTTCACCCCCCTACGGGATGTAGGGACTAGCGGGAGCGGGGAGCAGTTCTTC.

The V gene is TRBV4-1, the J gene TRBJ2-7; maybe TRBD2 (5 bases). From germline, CDR1 is MGHRA and CDR2 YSYEKL. The V end lost 0 bases, the J end lost 1 base, and 16 bases lay between the germline ends. The CDR3 has 17 residues. The CDR3 here is CASSQEGGPLGSYEQYF. CDR3 nucleotides: TGCGCCAGCAGCCAAGAGGGCGGGCCCCTTGGGTCCTACGAGCAGTACTTC.

The CDR3 sequence is CASSEGTERGVGKLFF. The CDR3 DNA sequence: TGTGCCAGCAGCGAAGGGACAGAACGAGGTGTTGGAAAACTGTTTTTT. This sequence joins TRBV5-4 and TRBJ1-4, with 7 bases that match TRBD1. Germline assignment: CDR1 SGHNT and CDR2 YYREEE (reference sequence). The CDR3 totals 16 residues. With V trimmed by 4 bases and J by 10 bases, 16 bases remained unmatched.

J is TRBJ2-1 and V is TRBV19; 9 bases match TRBD2. CDR1 is LNHDA and CDR2 is SQIVND in the germline V gene (reference sequence). The CDR3 has 15 amino acids. The V and J ends lost 5 bases and 10 bases, in that order; junction bases with no gene match: 12. CDR3 DNA sequence: TGTGCCAGTAGTGTAGTAGCGGGAGTAGGTGAGGAGCAGTTCTTC. Its translation is CASSVVAGVGEEQFF. Looking up the rest from reference TRBV19 and TRBJ2-1 gives the full variable domain: DGGITQSPKYLFRKEGQNVTLSCEQNLNHDAMYWYRQDPGQGLRLIYYSQIVNDFQKGDIAEGYSVSREKKESFPLTVTSAQKNPTAFYLCASSVVAGVGEEQFFGPGTRLTVL.

The chain uses TRBV3-1 (or the pseudogene TRBV3-2) and TRBJ2-7; 11 bases align to TRBD2. Germline trimming cut 3 bases from V and 3 bases from J; bases unmatched to any gene: 10. This CDR3 comprises 17 residues. Germline assignment: CDR1 LGHDT and CDR2 YNNKEL (reference sequence). CDR3 loop: CASSHPVGGTSGYEQYF. CDR3 sequence (DNA): TGTGCCAGCAGCCACCCGGTAGGGGGGACTAGCGGCTACGAGCAGTACTTC.

The chain joins TRBV2 to TRBJ1-1; 7 positions agree with TRBD1. This CDR3 contains 13 residues. The V and J ends lost 7 bases and 3 bases, in that order; junction bases with no gene match: 5. Germline values: CDR1 SNHLY, CDR2 FYNNEI. In nucleotides, the CDR3 is TGTGCCAGCACCGTCGACAGGGACACTGAAGCTTTCTTT. Its translation is CASTVDRDTEAFF.

V gene TRBV5-1 combines with J gene TRBJ1-5; D unresolved. The V and J ends lost 0 bases and 6 bases respectively, with 13 bases between them. Germline V gene lookup returns CDR1 SGHRS and CDR2 YFSETQ. This CDR3 comprises 15 residues. The CDR3 DNA sequence: TGCGCCAGCAGCTTGGGTCTTTCCGCCGGTCAGCCCCAGCATTTT. This encodes CASSLGLSAGQPQHF.

Here the CDR3 DNA reads TGTGCCAGCAGCCTCAGGGGGCGCGGTCAGCCCCAGCATTTT. Protein product: CASSLRGRGQPQHF. The genes are TRBV2 and TRBJ1-5; the match to TRBD1 covers 8 bases. The germline V gene has CDR1 SNHLY and CDR2 FYNNEI. CDR3 length: 14 residues. Trimming at V came to 6 bases and at J to 6 bases, leaving 7 bases not matched to a gene.

The rearrangement uses TRBV5-4 and TRBJ1-1, with a weak D call TRBD1 (5 bases). CDR1 and CDR2 from the germline V gene are SGHNT and YYREEE (reference sequence). The CDR3 loop spans 16 amino acids. Trimming removed 0 bases at V and 4 bases at J, with 16 bases between. In DNA, the CDR3 is TGTGCCAGCAGCTTGGTTTCGGGAGGGGCGGGCACTGAAGCTTTCTTT. Translating gives CASSLVSGGAGTEAFF.

V gene TRBV5-4 combines with J gene TRBJ1-4; D call uncertain. Trimming pared 1 base from V and 8 bases from J, leaving 15 bases between. The CDR3 has 15 amino acids. The V gene's germline CDR1 is SGHNT and CDR2 YYREEE (reference sequence). CDR3 coding DNA: TGTGCCAGCAGCTTGAGAACTCCGGGAGTCGAAAAACTGTTTTTT. Translated, it gives CASSLRTPGVEKLFF.

A single count supports this clone. The V gene is TRBV9, the J gene TRBJ2-3; no reliable D call. Trimming shortened V by 7 bases and J by 2 bases, and 11 bases separated the two germline ends. This CDR3 is built from 13 residues. CDR1 and CDR2 (germline): SGDLS, YYNGEE. The chain's CDR3 is CASSFSSTDTQYF. In nucleotides, the CDR3 is TGTGCCAGCTCCTTTTCATCCACAGATACGCAGTATTTT.

Details on this clone: At the DNA level, this CDR3 is encoded by other sequences in the same sample as well. This chain joins TRBV19 and TRBJ2-5; TRBD2 agrees at 11 bases. The CDR3 spans 15 residues. Germline CDR1 and CDR2: LNHDA and SQIVND (reference sequence). V lost 3 bases to trimming and J lost 1 base; unmatched junction nucleotides: 1. The CDR3 reads CASSILAGGQETQYF. DNA of the CDR3: TGTGCCAGTAGTATTCTAGCGGGGGGCCAAGAGACCCAGTACTTC.

The V call is TRBV6-2 or TRBV6-3, the J call TRBJ1-1; TRBD1 aligns across 8 bases. This CDR3 is 13 amino acids long. The germline V gene has CDR1 MNHEY and CDR2 SVGEGT. V lost 5 bases to trimming and J lost 7 bases; unmatched junction nucleotides: 6. CDR3 protein: CASSPRGHFEAFF. DNA for the CDR3: TGTGCCAGCAGTCCCAGGGGGCATTTTGAAGCTTTCTTT.

The genes are TRBV20-1 and TRBJ2-1; D uncertain. Between the trimmed V and J ends, which lost 3 bases and 9 bases, there was a span of 9 bases. The CDR3 loop spans 11 amino acids. Germline values: CDR1 DFQATT, CDR2 SNEGSKA (reference sequence). Here the CDR3 reads CSARETVEQFF. CDR3 DNA: TGCAGTGCTAGGGAGACTGTTGAGCAGTTCTTC.

This clone has just a few counts. The chain has TRBV7-8 and TRBJ1-5; D ambiguous. The CDR3 has 14 amino acids. The V end lost 4 bases, the J end lost 2 bases, and 9 bases lay between the germline ends. CDR1 is SGHVS and CDR2 is FQNEAQ in the germline V gene. The CDR3: CASSSGLGNQPQHF. In nucleotides, the CDR3 is TGTGCCAGCAGCTCGGGTCTAGGCAATCAGCCCCAGCATTTT. Full variable domain (rest looked up from reference TRBV7-8 and TRBJ1-5): GAGVSQSPRYKVAKRGQDVALRCDPISGHVSLFWYQQALGQGPEFLTYFQNEAQLDKSGLPSDRFFAERPEGSVSTLKIQRTQQEDSAVYLCASSSGLGNQPQHFGDGTRLSIL.